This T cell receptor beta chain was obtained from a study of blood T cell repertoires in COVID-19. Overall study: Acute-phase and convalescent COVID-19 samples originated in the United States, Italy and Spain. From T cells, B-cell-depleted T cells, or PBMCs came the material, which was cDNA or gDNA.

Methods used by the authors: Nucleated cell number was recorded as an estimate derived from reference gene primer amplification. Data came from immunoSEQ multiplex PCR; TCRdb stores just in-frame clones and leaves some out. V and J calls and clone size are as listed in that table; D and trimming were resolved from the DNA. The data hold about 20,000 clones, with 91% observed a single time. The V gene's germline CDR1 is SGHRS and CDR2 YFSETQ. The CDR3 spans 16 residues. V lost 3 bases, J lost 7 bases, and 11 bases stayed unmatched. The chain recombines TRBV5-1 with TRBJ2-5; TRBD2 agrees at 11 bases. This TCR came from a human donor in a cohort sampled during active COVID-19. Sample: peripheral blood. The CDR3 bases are TGCGCCAGCAGCTCAAGACTAGCGGGGAACTCAGGGACCCAGTACTTC. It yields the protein CASSSRLAGNSGTQYF.